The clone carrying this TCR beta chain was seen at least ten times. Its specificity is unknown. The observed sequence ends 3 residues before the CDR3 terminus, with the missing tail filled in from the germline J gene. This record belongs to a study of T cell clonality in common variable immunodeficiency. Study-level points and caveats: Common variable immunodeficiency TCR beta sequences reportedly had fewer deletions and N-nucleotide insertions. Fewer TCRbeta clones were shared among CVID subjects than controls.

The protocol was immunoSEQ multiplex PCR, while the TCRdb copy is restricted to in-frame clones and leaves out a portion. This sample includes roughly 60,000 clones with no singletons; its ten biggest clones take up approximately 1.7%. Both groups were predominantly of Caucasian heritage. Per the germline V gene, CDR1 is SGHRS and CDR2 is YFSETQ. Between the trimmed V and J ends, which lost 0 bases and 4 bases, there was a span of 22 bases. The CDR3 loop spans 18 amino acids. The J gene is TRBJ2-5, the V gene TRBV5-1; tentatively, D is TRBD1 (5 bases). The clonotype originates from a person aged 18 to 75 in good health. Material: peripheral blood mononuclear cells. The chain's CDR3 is CASSLALPTIQAPETQYF. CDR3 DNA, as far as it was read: TGCGCCAGCAGCTTGGCCTTGCCTACAATACAGGCCCCAGAGACC.